Following are 28 T cell receptor beta chains from one sample sequenced in a study of a mutant IDH1 vaccine in newly diagnosed glioma. Time point of the sample: week 35, safety follow-up. In the vaccine, a single dose held 300 ug of the mutant IDH1 20-mer peptide, along with topical imiquimod. Their specific antigens are unknown. The repertoire was sequenced with immunoSEQ multiplex PCR; TCRdb's copy has only in-frame clones and lacks some. This table holds about 69,000 clones, 70% to 90% found once. Sequencing used PBMCs, obtained from a glioma patient whose treatment included an IDH1 peptide vaccine. Receptors were obtained from a man between 25 and 39 years old with glioma.

This clone was recorded once. The genes are TRBV19 and TRBJ1-2; unclear D gene. CDR1 LNHDA and CDR2 SQIVND come from the germline V gene (reference sequence). There are 13 residues in the CDR3. The germline V and J ends were trimmed by 5 bases and 4 bases, with 11 bases remaining between them. The CDR3 spells CASSPGEGYGYTF. CDR3 sequence (DNA): TGTGCCAGTAGTCCCGGGGAAGGCTATGGCTACACCTTC.

The chain joins TRBV7-2 to TRBJ2-3; D is unresolved. V was pared by 5 bases and J by 6 bases, with 9 bases between. The CDR3 has 12 amino acids. The V gene's germline CDR1 is SGHTA and CDR2 FQGNSA. CDR3 bases: TGTGCCAGCAGCGCCTTAGTTGATACGCAGTATTTT. It is translated as CASSALVDTQYF. The full variable domain, its missing parts supplied by reference TRBV7-2 and TRBJ2-3, is GAGVSQSPSNKVTEKGKDVELRCDPISGHTALYWYRQSLGQGLEFLIYFQGNSAPDKSGLPSDRFSAERTGGSVSTLTIQRTQQEDSAVYLCASSALVDTQYFGPGTRLTVL.

This rearrangement joins TRBV7-8 to TRBJ2-1, with 9 bases lining up with TRBD2. Per the germline V gene, CDR1 is SGHVS and CDR2 is FQNEAQ. The V and J ends lost 5 bases and 6 bases, in that order; junction bases with no gene match: 11. The CDR3 length is 16 residues. DNA for the CDR3: TGTGCCAGCAGCCCCTTTGCGGGAGGGCTTCCCAATGAGCAGTTCTTC. Protein product: CASSPFAGGLPNEQFF.

This sequence joins TRBV2 and TRBJ1-5; TRBD1 matches 8 bases. Germline CDR1 is SNHLY and CDR2 is FYNNEI. There are 14 residues in the CDR3. The trim removed 6 bases at V and 7 bases at J, leaving 8 bases unmatched. In nucleotides, the CDR3 is TGTGCCAGCAGCGCAACAGGGGGACAACAGCCCCAGCATTTT. Translation gives CASSATGGQQPQHF.

Only one count was recorded for this clone. This chain connects TRBV28 to TRBJ1-3, with TRBD1 identical over 8 bases. This CDR3 is 16 amino acids long. Germline V gene data show CDR1 as MDHEN and CDR2 as SYDVKM. V was pared by 5 bases and J by 1 base, with 7 bases of the junction left unmatched. CDR3: CASSPGQGQSGNTIYF. CDR3 in DNA: TGTGCCAGCAGTCCCGGACAGGGACAATCTGGAAACACCATATATTTT.

V and J are TRBV18 and TRBJ2-3, with D possibly called TRBD1 or TRBD2 (5 bases each). Germline CDR1 reads KGHSH; CDR2 reads LQKENI. This CDR3 spans 13 amino acids. V lost 6 bases, J lost 3 bases, and 10 bases lay in between. As DNA, the CDR3 is TGTGCCAGCTCTATGGGGACGACAGATACGCAGTATTTT. Amino acid sequence: CASSMGTTDTQYF.

The genes are TRBV20-1 and TRBJ1-2; D gene uncertain. The V gene's germline CDR1 is DFQATT and CDR2 SNEGSKA (reference sequence). The V end was cut by 5 bases, the J end by 2 bases, with 6 bases between. This CDR3 is 11 amino acids long. In nucleotides, the CDR3 is TGCAGTGCTTCCGGGAACTATGGCTACACCTTC. This gives the protein CSASGNYGYTF.

This sequence joins TRBV6-1 and TRBJ2-7; D is ambiguous. The germline gives CDR1 MNHNS, CDR2 SASEGT. Trimming left V 7 bases short and J 6 bases short, with 13 bases between. CDR3 length: 12 residues. The CDR3 sequence is CASKVEHGEQYF. Here the CDR3 DNA reads TGTGCCAGCAAGGTCGAACACGGCGAGCAGTACTTC.

CDR3 sequence reads: CASSVAVGDGMNTEAFF. CDR3 nucleotides: TGTGCCAGCAGCGTAGCTGTGGGAGACGGGATGAACACTGAAGCTTTCTTT. The chain combines TRBV9 with TRBJ1-1, with D hard to call. CDR3 size: 17 residues. Germline values: CDR1 SGDLS, CDR2 YYNGEE. V lost 0 bases, J lost 0 bases, and 15 bases lay in between.

The chain has TRBV5-1 and TRBJ1-2; the D is unclear. Deletions cut 1 base from V and 5 bases from J, with 9 bases between. Germline CDR1 and CDR2: SGHRS and YFSETQ. This CDR3 is built from 13 residues. CDR3 amino acids: CASSLSSVYGYTF. The CDR3 bases are TGCGCCAGCAGCTTGAGTTCAGTTTATGGCTACACCTTC. Full variable domain (remainder filled in from reference TRBV5-1 and TRBJ1-2): KAGVTQTPRYLIKTRGQQVTLSCSPISGHRSVSWYQQTPGQGLQFLFEYFSETQRNKGNFPGRFSGRQFSNSRSEMNVSTLELGDSALYLCASSLSSVYGYTFGSGTRLTVV.

J is TRBJ2-1 and V is TRBV11-2; no firm D call. V gave up 1 base and J gave up 2 bases, with 12 bases separating them. In germline, CDR1 is SGHAT, CDR2 FQNNGV. The CDR3 has 16 amino acids. The CDR3 sequence is CASSLGFRSAYNEQFF. As DNA, the CDR3 is TGTGCCAGCAGCTTAGGATTCAGGTCGGCCTACAATGAGCAGTTCTTC.

Comment on this clone: The identical CDR3 is also encoded by other nucleotide sequences in the sample. V gene TRBV2 combines with J gene TRBJ1-5; a weak D match, TRBD1 (5 bases). Germline V CDR1 and CDR2: SNHLY, FYNNEI. This CDR3 has 14 residues. Trimming removed 8 bases from V and 5 bases from J, with 16 bases in between. The CDR3 sequence is CASGGNLRDQPQHF. The DNA of the CDR3 is TGTGCCAGCGGGGGTAACCTCAGGGATCAGCCCCAGCATTTT.

The chain links TRBV19 to TRBJ2-3; either TRBD1 or TRBD2 may fit D (6 bases each). Trimming took off 3 bases at V and 2 bases at J, with 18 bases between the two ends. The germline CDR1 and CDR2 sequences are LNHDA and SQIVND (reference sequence). The CDR3 has 17 amino acids. CDR3 loop: CASSISAGHIFTDTQYF. As DNA, the CDR3 is TGTGCCAGTAGTATCTCTGCGGGACACATATTCACAGATACGCAGTATTTT. The entire variable domain, with the rest obtained from reference TRBV19 and TRBJ2-3, is as follows: DGGITQSPKYLFRKEGQNVTLSCEQNLNHDAMYWYRQDPGQGLRLIYYSQIVNDFQKGDIAEGYSVSREKKESFPLTVTSAQKNPTAFYLCASSISAGHIFTDTQYFGPGTRLTVL.

This sequence joins TRBV15 and TRBJ2-3; no reliable D call. This CDR3 is 14 amino acids long. Germline CDR1 is LNHNV and CDR2 is YYDKDF (reference sequence). V dropped 0 bases and J dropped 4 bases, with 8 bases sitting between them. CDR3 in DNA: TGTGCCACCAGCAGAGATACGATCGCAGATACGCAGTATTTT. Translated, it gives CATSRDTIADTQYF.

The chain joins TRBV6-5 to TRBJ2-1; 9 bases are shared with TRBD1. Per germline, CDR1 MNHEY and CDR2 SVGAGI. The CDR3 is made up of 15 amino acids. V was pared by 6 bases and J by 4 bases, with 7 bases of the junction left unmatched. CDR3: CASRSRQGVYNEQFF. As DNA, the CDR3 is TGTGCCAGCAGAAGCCGACAGGGGGTTTACAATGAGCAGTTCTTC.

The rearrangement links TRBV7-2 to TRBJ1-2; D uncertain. The CDR3 covers 14 residues. The germline V gene encodes CDR1 SGHTA and CDR2 FQGNSA. Trimming removed 5 bases at V and 5 bases at J, with 15 bases between. The CDR3 DNA follows: TGTGCCAGCAGCATCGCCCGGGAATGGTATGGCTACACCTTC. Residues: CASSIAREWYGYTF.

V usage is TRBV28 and J usage is TRBJ1-5, with unresolved D. The CDR3 is made up of 14 amino acids. Trimming removed 6 bases from V and 11 bases from J, with 20 bases in between. Germline V gene data show CDR1 as MDHEN and CDR2 as SYDVKM. DNA of the CDR3: TGTGCCAGCAGAACCAACCGGGAGGGTACAGCCCAGCATTTT. This gives the protein CASRTNREGTAQHF.

This clone was seen more than once but under ten times. This CDR3 is CASGGQGASYGYTF. In DNA form, the CDR3 reads TGTGCCAGTGGCGGACAGGGGGCGAGCTATGGCTACACCTTC. The rearrangement joins TRBV2 to TRBJ1-2, with TRBD1 identical over 11 bases. CDR3 length: 14 residues. V gave up 9 bases and J gave up 4 bases; unmatched junction bases: 7. The germline V gene encodes CDR1 SNHLY and CDR2 FYNNEI.

This chain uses TRBV2 with TRBJ1-5; D is unclear. Trimming left V 8 bases short and J 2 bases short, with 13 bases between. Germline CDR1 SNHLY, CDR2 FYNNEI. The CDR3 is 14 residues long. Here the CDR3 reads CASSRSRGNQPQHF. DNA of the CDR3: TGTGCCAGCTCCCGATCAAGGGGCAATCAGCCCCAGCATTTT. Full variable domain (outside the CDR3, taken from reference TRBV2 and TRBJ1-5): EPEVTQTPSHQVTQMGQEVILRCVPISNHLYFYWYRQILGQKVEFLVSFYNNEISEKSEIFDDQFSVERPDGSNFTLKIRSTKLEDSAMYFCASSRSRGNQPQHFGDGTRLSIL.

The gene calls are TRBV7-9 and TRBJ2-3, with 12 bases matching TRBD2. The germline CDR1 and CDR2 sequences are SEHNR and FQNEAQ (reference sequence). J gave up 0 bases and V 6 bases, and 4 bases lay outside the gene matches. This CDR3 has 16 amino acids. CDR3 protein: CASSNLAGGSTDTQYF. CDR3 sequence (DNA): TGTGCCAGCAGTAATCTAGCGGGAGGGAGCACAGATACGCAGTATTTT.

This rearrangement joins TRBV6-1 to TRBJ2-7; TRBD2 is a possible D gene (5 bases). Germline CDR1 reads MNHNS; CDR2 reads SASEGT. V lost 4 bases and J 2 bases, leaving 9 bases between the germline ends. There are 13 residues in the CDR3. The CDR3 sequence: CASSASGAYEQYF. DNA for the CDR3: TGTGCCAGCAGTGCCAGCGGCGCCTACGAGCAGTACTTC.

This sequence joins TRBV12-2 and TRBJ2-2; the table gives TRBD1 as D, unverified against the DNA. TRBV12-2 is assigned pseudogene status. CDR3 length equals 15 residues. The CDR3 spells CASRFWCRMTGELFF. The CDR3 bases are TGTGCAAGTCGCTTCTGGTGCAGGATGACCGGGGAGCTGTTTTTT.

The rearrangement links TRBV7-9 to TRBJ2-2; no clear D gene. This CDR3 is built from 14 residues. The ends were cut back, 6 bases at V and 5 bases at J, with 13 bases in the middle. Germline loops: CDR1 SEHNR, CDR2 FQNEAQ (reference sequence). CDR3 residues: CASSPIRKTGELFF. CDR3 in DNA: TGTGCCAGCAGTCCCATCCGGAAAACCGGGGAGCTGTTTTTT.

J is TRBJ2-1 and V is TRBV5-6, with 13 nucleotides matching TRBD2. The CDR3 contains 15 residues. V dropped 0 bases and J dropped 9; count of bases not matched to a gene: 3. Germline V gene sequence: CDR1 SGHDT, CDR2 YYEEEE. The CDR3 coding sequence is TGTGCCAGCAGCTTGGGACTAGCGGGGGGACCTGAGCAGTTCTTC. As protein: CASSLGLAGGPEQFF.

The chain uses TRBV19 and TRBJ2-3; 7 bases line up with TRBD1. Unmatched junction bases numbered 7, after V lost 5 bases and J lost 2 bases. CDR3 length equals 15 residues. Germline CDR1 is LNHDA and CDR2 is SQIVND (reference sequence). The CDR3 region is CASSGGQNPTDTQYF. The DNA for the CDR3 is TGTGCCAGTAGTGGGGGACAGAATCCCACAGATACGCAGTATTTT. The variable domain in full, with the rest retrieved from reference TRBV19 and TRBJ2-3, is DGGITQSPKYLFRKEGQNVTLSCEQNLNHDAMYWYRQDPGQGLRLIYYSQIVNDFQKGDIAEGYSVSREKKESFPLTVTSAQKNPTAFYLCASSGGQNPTDTQYFGPGTRLTVL.

In its sample, this clone was seen a few times. V is TRBV7-9 and J is TRBJ1-5; no clear D. Germline V CDR1 and CDR2: SEHNR, FQNEAQ (reference sequence). Trimming took 1 base from V and 14 from J, leaving 15 bases between them. The CDR3 totals 13 residues. In DNA form, the CDR3 reads TGTGCCAGCAGCTTAGATGGTCAAAGTGAGGAGCATTTT. Amino acids: CASSLDGQSEEHF.

This clone showed up just a few times. The CDR3 nucleotides are TGCGCCAGCAGCTGGGAGGACCGACGCTCCTACAATGAGCAGTTCTTC. This translates into CASSWEDRRSYNEQFF. V and J are TRBV5-1 and TRBJ2-1; TRBD2 is a possible D gene (6 bases). CDR3 length equals 16 residues. Trimming left V 3 bases short and J 0 bases short, with 13 bases between. Germline-derived CDR1 and CDR2 are SGHRS and YFSETQ.

The chain employs TRBV25-1 and TRBJ1-1; perhaps TRBD1 as D (5 bases). Germline loops: CDR1 MGHDK, CDR2 SYGVNS. Deletions cut 5 bases from V and 3 bases from J, with 10 bases between. The length of the CDR3 is 13 residues. CDR3 sequence reads: CASSPGWDTEAFF. The CDR3, as DNA: TGTGCCAGCAGTCCAGGGTGGGACACTGAAGCTTTCTTT.